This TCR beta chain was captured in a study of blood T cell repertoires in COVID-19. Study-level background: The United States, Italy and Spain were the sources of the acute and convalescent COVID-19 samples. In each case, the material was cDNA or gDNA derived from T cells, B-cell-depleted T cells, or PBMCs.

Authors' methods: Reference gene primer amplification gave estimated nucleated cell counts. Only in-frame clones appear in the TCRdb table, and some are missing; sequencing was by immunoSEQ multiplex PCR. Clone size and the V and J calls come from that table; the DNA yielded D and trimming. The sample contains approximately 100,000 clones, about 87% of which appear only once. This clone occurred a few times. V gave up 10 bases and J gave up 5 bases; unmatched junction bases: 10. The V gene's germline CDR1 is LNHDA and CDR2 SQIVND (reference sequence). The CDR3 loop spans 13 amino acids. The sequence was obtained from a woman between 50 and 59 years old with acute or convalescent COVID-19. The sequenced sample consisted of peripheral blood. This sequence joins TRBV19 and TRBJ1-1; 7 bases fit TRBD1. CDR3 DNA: TGTGCCACCTGTCGACAGGGCGGGACTGAAGCTTTCTTT. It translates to CATCRQGGTEAFF.